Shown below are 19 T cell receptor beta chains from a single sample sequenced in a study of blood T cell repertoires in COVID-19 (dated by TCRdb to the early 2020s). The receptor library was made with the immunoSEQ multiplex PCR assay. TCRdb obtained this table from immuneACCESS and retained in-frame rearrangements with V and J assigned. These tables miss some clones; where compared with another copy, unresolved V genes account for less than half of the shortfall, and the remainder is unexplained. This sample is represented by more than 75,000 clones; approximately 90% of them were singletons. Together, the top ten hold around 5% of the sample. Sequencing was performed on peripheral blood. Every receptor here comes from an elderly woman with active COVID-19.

For the CDR3, the DNA is TGTGCCTGGACTAGGGGAACAGGCGAATATCACGAGCAGTACTTC. Its protein is CAWTRGTGEYHEQYF. The chain is built from TRBV30 and TRBJ2-7; the D gene is possibly TRBD1 (5 bases). The V gene lost 4 bases and the J gene lost 5 bases, with 21 bases spanning the gap. The CDR3 loop spans 15 amino acids. Germline assignment: CDR1 GTSNPN and CDR2 SVGIG (reference sequence).

CDR3 coding DNA: TGTGCCACCAGACCTACGCCCGGTGGGACAGTTAACACCGGGGAGCTGTTTTTT. It codes for CATRPTPGGTVNTGELFF. The genes are TRBV24-1 and TRBJ2-2; 7 bases align to TRBD1. Looked up from germline, CDR1 is KGHDR and CDR2 is SFDVKD. After removal of 7 bases from V and 2 bases from J, the junction contained 15 bases not matched to a gene. The CDR3 is made up of 18 amino acids.

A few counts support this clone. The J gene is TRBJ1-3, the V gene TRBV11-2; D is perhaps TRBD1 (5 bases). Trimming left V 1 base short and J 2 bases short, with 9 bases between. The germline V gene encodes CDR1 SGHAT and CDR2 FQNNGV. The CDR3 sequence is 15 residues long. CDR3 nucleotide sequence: TGTGCCAGCAGCTTAGTAGGGGAACCTGGAAACACCATATATTTT. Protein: CASSLVGEPGNTIYF. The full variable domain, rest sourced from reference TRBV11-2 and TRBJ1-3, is EAGVAQSPRYKIIEKRQSVAFWCNPISGHATLYWYQQILGQGPKLLIQFQNNGVVDDSQLPKDRFSAERLKGVDSTLKIQPAKLEDSAVYLCASSLVGEPGNTIYFGEGSWLTVV.

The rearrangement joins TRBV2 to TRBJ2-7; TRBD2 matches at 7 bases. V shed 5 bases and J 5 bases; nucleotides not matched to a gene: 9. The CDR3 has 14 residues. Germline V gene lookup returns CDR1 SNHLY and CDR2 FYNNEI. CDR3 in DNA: TGTGCCAGCAGTTCAAGGGGAGGGACCCACGAGCAGTACTTC. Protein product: CASSSRGGTHEQYF.

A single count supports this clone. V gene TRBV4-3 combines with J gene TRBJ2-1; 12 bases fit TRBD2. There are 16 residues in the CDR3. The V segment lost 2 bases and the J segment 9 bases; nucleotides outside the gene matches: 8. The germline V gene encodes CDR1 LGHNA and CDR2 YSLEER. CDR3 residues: CASSQRLAGDKSEQFF. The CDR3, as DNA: TGCGCCAGCAGCCAAAGACTAGCGGGAGACAAAAGTGAGCAGTTCTTC.

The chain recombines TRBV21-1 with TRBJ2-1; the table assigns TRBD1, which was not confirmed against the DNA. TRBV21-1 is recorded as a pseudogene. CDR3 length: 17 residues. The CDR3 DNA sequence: TGTGCCAGCAGCAAAATCCGTGACAGGGGGATCAACAATGAGCAGTTCTTC. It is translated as CASSKIRDRGINNEQFF.

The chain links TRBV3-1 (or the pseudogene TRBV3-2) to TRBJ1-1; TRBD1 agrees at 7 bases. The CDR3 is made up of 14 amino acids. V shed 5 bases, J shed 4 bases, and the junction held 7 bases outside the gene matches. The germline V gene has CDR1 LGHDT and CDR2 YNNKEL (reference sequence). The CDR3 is CASSADRVTTEAFF. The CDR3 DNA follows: TGTGCCAGCAGCGCTGACAGGGTGACCACTGAAGCTTTCTTT.

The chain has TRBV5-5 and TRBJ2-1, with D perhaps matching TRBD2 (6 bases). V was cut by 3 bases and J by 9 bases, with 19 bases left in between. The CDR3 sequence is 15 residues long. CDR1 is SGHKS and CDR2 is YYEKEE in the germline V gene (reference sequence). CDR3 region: CASSSSGTFFSEQFF. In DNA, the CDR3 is TGTGCCAGCAGCTCGTCCGGGACTTTTTTCTCTGAGCAGTTCTTC.

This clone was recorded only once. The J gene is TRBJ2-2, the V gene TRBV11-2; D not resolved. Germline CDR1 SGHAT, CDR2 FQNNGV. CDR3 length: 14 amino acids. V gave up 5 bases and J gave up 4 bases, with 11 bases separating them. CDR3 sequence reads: CASSTRTGTGELFF. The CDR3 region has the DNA TGTGCCAGCAGCACGAGAACGGGCACCGGGGAGCTGTTTTTT.

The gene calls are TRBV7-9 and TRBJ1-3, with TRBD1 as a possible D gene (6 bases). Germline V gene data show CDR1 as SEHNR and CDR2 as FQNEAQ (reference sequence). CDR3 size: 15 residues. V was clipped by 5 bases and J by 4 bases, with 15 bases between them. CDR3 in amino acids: CASSPPRGTGNTIYF. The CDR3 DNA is TGTGCCAGCAGCCCCCCTCGAGGGACAGGAAACACCATATATTTT.

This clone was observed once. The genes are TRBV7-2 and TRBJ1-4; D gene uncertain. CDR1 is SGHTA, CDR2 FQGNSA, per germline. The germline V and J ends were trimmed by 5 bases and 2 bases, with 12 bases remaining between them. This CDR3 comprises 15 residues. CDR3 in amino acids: CASSLRGGTNEKLFF. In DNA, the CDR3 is TGTGCCAGCAGCCTTAGAGGAGGGACTAATGAAAAACTGTTTTTT.

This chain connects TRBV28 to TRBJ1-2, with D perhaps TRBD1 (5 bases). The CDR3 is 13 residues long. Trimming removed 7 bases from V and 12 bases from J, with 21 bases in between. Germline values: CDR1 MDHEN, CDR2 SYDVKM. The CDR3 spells CASTLLYRGDHTF. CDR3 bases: TGTGCCAGCACCCTCCTTTATCGGGGGGATCACACCTTC.

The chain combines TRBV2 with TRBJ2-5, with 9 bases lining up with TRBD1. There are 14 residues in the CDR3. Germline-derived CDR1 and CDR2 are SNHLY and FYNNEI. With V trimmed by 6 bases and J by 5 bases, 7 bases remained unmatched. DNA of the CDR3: TGTGCCAGCAGCGTCATCGACAGGGGGGAGACCCAGTACTTC. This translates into CASSVIDRGETQYF.

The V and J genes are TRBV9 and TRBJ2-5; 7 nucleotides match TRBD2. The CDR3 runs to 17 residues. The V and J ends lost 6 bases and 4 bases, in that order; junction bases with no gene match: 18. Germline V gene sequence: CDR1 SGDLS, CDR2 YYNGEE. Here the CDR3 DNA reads TGTGCCAGCACCCCTAGGCTAGCGGAGGGAGGCGGAGAGACCCAGTACTTC. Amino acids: CASTPRLAEGGGETQYF.

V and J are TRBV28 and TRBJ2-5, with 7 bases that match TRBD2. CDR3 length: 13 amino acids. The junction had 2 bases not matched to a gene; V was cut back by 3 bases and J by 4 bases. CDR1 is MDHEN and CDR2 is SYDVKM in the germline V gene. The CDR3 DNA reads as TGTGCCAGCAGTTTGGGCGGGAGAGAGACCCAGTACTTC. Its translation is CASSLGGRETQYF. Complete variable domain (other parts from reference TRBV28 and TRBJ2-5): DVKVTQSSRYLVKRTGEKVFLECVQDMDHENMFWYRQDPGLGLRLIYFSYDVKMKEKGDIPEGYSVSREKKERFSLILESASTNQTSMYLCASSLGGRETQYFGPGTRLLVL.

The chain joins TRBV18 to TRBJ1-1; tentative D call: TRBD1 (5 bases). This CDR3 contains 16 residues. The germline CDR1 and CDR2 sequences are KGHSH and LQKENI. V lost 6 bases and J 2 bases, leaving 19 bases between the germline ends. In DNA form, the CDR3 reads TGTGCCAGCTCTTTCCGACAGCCAGAAACCAACACTGAAGCTTTCTTT. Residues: CASSFRQPETNTEAFF.

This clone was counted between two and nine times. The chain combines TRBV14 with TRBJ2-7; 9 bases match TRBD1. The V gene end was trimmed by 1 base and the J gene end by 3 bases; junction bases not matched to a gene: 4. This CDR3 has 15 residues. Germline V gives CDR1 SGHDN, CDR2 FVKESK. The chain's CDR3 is CASSQAGQGRYEQYF. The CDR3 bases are TGTGCCAGCAGCCAAGCGGGACAGGGTCGCTACGAGCAGTACTTC. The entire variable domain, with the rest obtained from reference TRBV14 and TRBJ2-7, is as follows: EAGVTQFPSHSVIEKGQTVTLRCDPISGHDNLYWYRRVMGKEIKFLLHFVKESKQDESGMPNNRFLAERTGGTYSTLKVQPAELEDSGVYFCASSQAGQGRYEQYFGPGTRLTVT.

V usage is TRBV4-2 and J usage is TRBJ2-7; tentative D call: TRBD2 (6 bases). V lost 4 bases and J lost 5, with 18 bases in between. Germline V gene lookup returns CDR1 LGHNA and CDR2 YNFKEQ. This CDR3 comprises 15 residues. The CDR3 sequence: CASSRSAGIGDEQYF. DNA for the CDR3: TGTGCCAGCAGCCGCTCGGCGGGAATTGGGGACGAGCAGTACTTC.

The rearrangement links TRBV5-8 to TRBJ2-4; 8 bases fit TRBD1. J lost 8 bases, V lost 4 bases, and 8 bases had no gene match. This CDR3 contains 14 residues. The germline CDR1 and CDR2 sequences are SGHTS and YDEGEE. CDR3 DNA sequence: TGTGCCAGCAGCCCAGGACAGGGTGGGGACATTCAGTACTTC. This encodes CASSPGQGGDIQYF. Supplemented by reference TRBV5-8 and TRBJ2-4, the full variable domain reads EAGVTQSPTHLIKTRGQQATLRCSPISGHTSVYWYQQALGLGLQFLLWYDEGEERNRGNFPPRFSGRQFPNYSSELNVNALELEDSALYLCASSPGQGGDIQYFGAGTRLSVL.